Reported below is one TCR beta chain. The table lists this clonotype with a few counts. No antigen is known for it. No base-level quality is on record; no much larger clone is a single base apart. These data originate in a study of T cells in Graves' hyperthyroidism and ophthalmopathy (dated by TCRdb to between 2018 and 2021). In the study overall: Peripheral blood samples were taken at initial diagnosis, before any treatment was given. The paper reports TCR Vbeta CDR3 sequencing of 140 or so peripheral blood samples: 43 ophthalmopathy, 70 to 85 hyperthyroidism and approximately 17 progressor patients. The study also compared thyroid tissue and blood T-cell repertoires from roughly 6 Graves' hyperthyroidism patients. The roughly 100 discovery patients were randomly divided into training and test sets at a 7:3 ratio. To identify TCR V-J signatures that set the groups apart, the researchers used a discovery cohort of 100 patients, made up of some 41 with Graves' ophthalmopathy and 57 with stable Graves' hyperthyroidism. Prospective prediction of ophthalmopathy was tested in an independent validation cohort of fewer than 20 hyperthyroidism patients and around 16 patients who later progressed to ophthalmopathy. After blood sampling, hyperthyroidism patients were treated with methimazole at a starting dose of 30 mg daily, and ophthalmopathy patients were treated with high-dose intravenous methylprednisolone.

In the ophthalmopathy patients, disease was moderately to severely active, with a Clinical Activity Score of 3 or more, a NOSPECS grade of 4 or more, and a duration of less than 3 months. Any patient with an uncontrolled infection, another autoimmune disease, pregnancy or lactation was excluded. Diagnoses were established on the basis of clinical symptoms, serum thyroxine and TRAb, thyroid ultrasound, and orbital computed tomography. PBMCs were separated from 7.5 to 10 ml of fresh peripheral blood using Ficoll-Paque density gradient centrifugation. Total RNA was extracted using Trizol reagent, and RNA quality was assessed on an Agilent 2100 Bioanalyzer. Results and caveats for the whole study, not just this receptor: Ophthalmopathy was separated from stable hyperthyroidism by a 13 V-J signature model, with approximately 89% sensitivity and approximately 81% specificity obtained in cross-validation and 80%/75% obtained in testing. Most expanded thyroid clonotypes (frequency above 0.001) were also found in blood, which suggests that blood repertoires may mirror thyroid immune responses. No statistical method was used to fix the sample size in advance, and group allocation was not hidden from the investigators. During validation, the model predicted progression to ophthalmopathy a median of approximately 7 months ahead of onset, with around 71% sensitivity and 72.22% specificity.

TCR beta CDR3 regions were amplified from RNA transcripts. For the first round of RT-PCR on the TCR CDR3, the HTBI primer set was used together with the Qiagen OneStep RT-PCR kit. Libraries were constructed in a second round of multiplex PCR, after which size selection and purification were performed. The libraries were sequenced on an Illumina HiSeq2000 using paired-end 100 bp reads. The authors' analysis ran thus. Raw data were processed with SOAPnuke, discarding reads with adapters, uncalled bases, mean Phred below 15, or no exact constant-primer or identifier match. COPE v1.2.5 was used to merge high-quality paired reads, and clonotypes were defined as unique nucleotide sequences. MiTCR v1.1 was used to align the clonotypes against IMGT TRBV, TRBD and TRBJ reference segments. The analysis included only V-J combinations with a frequency above 0.0001, which together covered approximately 99% of the repertoires. The TCS score was defined as F50 (clonal expansion) divided by E x V (chaos), with BLOSUM62-based TCRdist calculated between CDR3 peptides within each V-J. Welch's t-statistics and random forest reduced roughly 540 V-J features to roughly 13, which were used in a naive Bayes classifier (R e1071). The similarity between thyroid and blood repertoires was quantified using the Morisita-Horn index. TCRdb ran its own pipeline on the public reads, namely fastp trimming at Q25 and MiXCR clone calling, and kept in-frame beta chains. Rows are combined by CDR3 protein, so each entry shows the most common genes and DNA. TCRdb assigned the V and J calls; the authors' analysis was not used. The sample table contains approximately 610,000 distinct CDR3 sequences; only one count was recorded for roughly 15% of them. Of the sample, roughly 4.3% falls within the top ten clones.

The CDR3 spans 16 residues, from the cysteine through the phenylalanine. The only DNA kept is the CDR3, 48 bases in frame from the first base. According to the germline V gene, CDR1 reads MDHEN and CDR2 reads SYDVKM. The junction shows trimming of 7 bases on V and 6 bases on J, plus 19 bases between the germline ends. Specimen: blood. This chain joins TRBV28 to TRBJ1-6, with TRBD1 tentatively as D gene (6 bases match). The TCR comes from a woman in her thirties or forties with Graves' ophthalmopathy. CDR3 sequence: CASIGVRDNLNSPLHF. The base sequence is TGTGCCAGCATCGGAGTCAGGGACAACCTTAATTCACCCCTCCACTTT.